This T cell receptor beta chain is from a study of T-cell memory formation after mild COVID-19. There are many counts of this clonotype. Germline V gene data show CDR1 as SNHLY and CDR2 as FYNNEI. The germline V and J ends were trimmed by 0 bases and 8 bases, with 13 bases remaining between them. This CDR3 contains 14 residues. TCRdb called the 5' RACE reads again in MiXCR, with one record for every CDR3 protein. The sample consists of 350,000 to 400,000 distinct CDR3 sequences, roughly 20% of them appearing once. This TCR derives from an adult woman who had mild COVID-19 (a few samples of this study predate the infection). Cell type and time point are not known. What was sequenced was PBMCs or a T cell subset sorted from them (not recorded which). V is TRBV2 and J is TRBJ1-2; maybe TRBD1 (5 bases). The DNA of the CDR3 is TGTGCCAGCAGTGAAGCGCTTCAGGGACGGGGCTACACCTTC. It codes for CASSEALQGRGYTF.